The 26 T cell receptor beta chains reported below all come from one sample, sequenced in a study of blood T cell repertoires in COVID-19. Produced via immunoSEQ multiplex PCR; TCRdb's table is partial and in-frame only. The sample lists about 140,000 clones, 60% to 85% occurring once. The specimen sequenced was peripheral blood. These receptors were collected from a man aged 45-60 years with acute or convalescent COVID-19.

The chain joins TRBV30 to TRBJ1-4; possible D gene TRBD1, 6 bases. The ends were cut back, 1 base at V and 6 bases at J, with 12 bases in the middle. The CDR3 is 14 amino acids. CDR1 is GTSNPN and CDR2 is SVGIG in the germline V gene (reference sequence). The CDR3 bases are TGTGCCTGGAGTGACACAGGGCTGGATGAAAAACTGTTTTTT. Encoded protein: CAWSDTGLDEKLFF.

CDR3 nucleotide sequence: TGTGCCAGCAGCTTGGGACAGGGGGATCAGCCCCAGCATTTT. Translation: CASSLGQGDQPQHF. This chain connects TRBV7-8 to TRBJ1-5, with 11 bases that match TRBD1. Germline CDR1 and CDR2: SGHVS and FQNEAQ. J was trimmed by 5 bases and V by 3 bases; bases with no gene match: 0. The CDR3 is 14 residues long.

V gene TRBV18 combines with J gene TRBJ2-5, with 14 positions matching TRBD2. The CDR3 covers 19 residues. Germline loops: CDR1 KGHSH, CDR2 LQKENI. V lost 0 bases and J lost 0; bases outside the gene matches: 6. In DNA form, the CDR3 reads TGTGCCAGCTCACCACCGGCCTGGACTAGCGGGGGGTACCAAGAGACCCAGTACTTC. Translating gives CASSPPAWTSGGYQETQYF.

This chain connects TRBV5-1 to TRBJ1-6, with unresolved D. The CDR3 runs to 15 residues. Germline V gene sequence: CDR1 SGHRS, CDR2 YFSETQ. V gave up 3 bases and J gave up 5 bases, with 12 bases separating them. CDR3 sequence: CASSSEPLNNSPLHF. DNA of the CDR3: TGCGCCAGCAGCTCCGAGCCCCTAAATAATTCACCCCTCCACTTT.

The table lists this clone with a few counts. This chain joins TRBV4-1 and TRBJ2-3; 8 nucleotides match TRBD2. There are 14 residues in the CDR3. J lost 2 bases, V lost 6 bases, and 4 bases had no gene match. The germline V gene has CDR1 MGHRA and CDR2 YSYEKL. The CDR3 sequence: CASRYSGDTDTQYF. DNA for the CDR3: TGCGCCAGCAGATATAGCGGGGACACAGATACGCAGTATTTT.

V and J are TRBV19 and TRBJ1-4; TRBD1 aligns across 9 bases. CDR3 size: 16 residues. Germline V lookup: CDR1 LNHDA, CDR2 SQIVND (reference sequence). J gave up 2 bases and V 5 bases, and 6 bases lay outside the gene matches. The CDR3 is CASSQTGTGTNEKLFF. DNA for the CDR3: TGTGCCAGTAGTCAGACCGGGACAGGGACTAATGAAAAACTGTTTTTT.

This clone occurred a few times. In DNA form, the CDR3 reads TGTGCTAGTCGGCGGGGGGGCCTCCTCGGAGATACGCAGTATTTT. Its translation is CASRRGGLLGDTQYF. This chain uses TRBV12-5 with TRBJ2-3; 9 nucleotides align to TRBD2. The CDR3 spans 15 residues. The germline V gene encodes CDR1 LGHNT and CDR2 FRNRAP. The V gene end was trimmed by 8 bases and the J gene end by 5 bases; junction bases not matched to a gene: 11.

The chain recombines TRBV5-5 with TRBJ2-7; no clear D. V lost 3 bases and J 0 bases, leaving 10 bases between the germline ends. CDR3 length equals 14 residues. Germline CDR1 SGHKS, CDR2 YYEKEE (reference sequence). The CDR3 protein is CASSSLWSSYEQYV. As DNA, the CDR3 is TGTGCCAGCAGCTCTCTCTGGAGCTCCTACGAGCAGTACGTC.

This chain links TRBV5-1 with TRBJ2-1, with a possible D match to TRBD2 (5 bases). V was trimmed by 0 bases and J by 10 bases, leaving 17 bases between them. Germline loops: CDR1 SGHRS, CDR2 YFSETQ. This CDR3 has 15 residues. The CDR3: CASSLGHLPGGEQFF. The CDR3 coding sequence is TGCGCCAGCAGCTTGGGACACCTACCTGGAGGCGAGCAGTTCTTC.

The CDR3 bases are TGTGCCAGCAGCCTAAGGACAGGGGTGGAGTATGGCTACACCTTC. It translates to CASSLRTGVEYGYTF. The chain carries TRBV7-2 and TRBJ1-2, with 9 nucleotides matching TRBD1. There are 15 residues in the CDR3. Trimming at V came to 5 bases and at J to 5 bases, leaving 9 bases not matched to a gene. The germline CDR1 and CDR2 sequences are SGHTA and FQGNSA.

The chain carries TRBV6-4 and TRBJ2-2; 10 bases agree with TRBD1. The CDR3 runs to 16 residues. Germline V gene sequence: CDR1 MRHNA, CDR2 SNTAGT. After removal of 9 bases from V and 2 bases from J, the junction contained 9 bases not matched to a gene. CDR3 in DNA: TGTGCCAGTTCACCGGGACAGGGGCCAAACACCGGGGAGCTGTTTTTT. Translating gives CASSPGQGPNTGELFF.

The genes are TRBV6-1 and TRBJ2-1; possibly TRBD2 for D (7 bases). The CDR3 length is 18 residues. V was clipped by 0 bases and J by 0 bases, with 15 bases between them. Germline loops: CDR1 MNHNS, CDR2 SASEGT. CDR3 nucleotide sequence: TGTGCCAGCAGTGAAGCGGGGGGGGCCCTTAGCTCCTACAATGAGCAGTTCTTC. It yields the protein CASSEAGGALSSYNEQFF.

This clone was counted only a few times. The chain recombines TRBV7-2 with TRBJ1-5; D is ambiguous. The CDR3 is 13 amino acids. The ends were cut back, 3 bases at V and 4 bases at J, with 7 bases in the middle. CDR1 is SGHTA and CDR2 is FQGNSA in the germline V gene. The DNA of the CDR3 is TGTGCCAGCAGCTTTCAGGTTAATCAGCCCCAGCATTTT. Translating gives CASSFQVNQPQHF.

V gene TRBV20-1 combines with J gene TRBJ2-1; 11 bases align to TRBD2. From germline, CDR1 is DFQATT and CDR2 SNEGSKA (reference sequence). CDR3 length: 14 residues. The V segment lost 3 bases and the J segment 4 bases; nucleotides outside the gene matches: 2. The CDR3 nucleotides are TGCAGTGCTAGTAGCGGGGGGGCGTACAATGAGCAGTTCTTC. As protein: CSASSGGAYNEQFF.

This chain links TRBV19 with TRBJ1-5, with D perhaps TRBD1 (5 bases). Germline-derived CDR1 and CDR2 are LNHDA and SQIVND (reference sequence). The CDR3 has 14 amino acids. Trimming stripped 0 bases from V and 6 bases from J, with 9 bases between. Here the CDR3 reads CASSIDGGGQPQHF. Here the CDR3 DNA reads TGTGCCAGTAGTATAGACGGGGGAGGTCAGCCCCAGCATTTT.

This chain links TRBV27 with TRBJ1-1; 9 bases map to TRBD1. V trimming: 3 bases; J trimming: 3 bases; junction bases outside the gene matches: 5. The CDR3 runs to 15 residues. Germline CDR1 reads MNHEY; CDR2 reads SMNVEV (reference sequence). CDR3 protein: CASSLNRGLDTEAFF. CDR3 coding DNA: TGTGCCAGCAGTTTGAACAGGGGGCTTGACACTGAAGCTTTCTTT.

The chain joins TRBV5-6 to TRBJ2-7; no clear D. Germline V gene sequence: CDR1 SGHDT, CDR2 YYEEEE. The germline V and J ends were trimmed by 2 bases and 0 bases, with 15 bases remaining between them. The CDR3 loop spans 16 amino acids. CDR3 coding DNA: TGTGCCAGCAGCTTTGGAAATCAACTAAGCTCCTACGAGCAGTACTTC. Protein product: CASSFGNQLSSYEQYF. Full variable domain (remainder filled in from reference TRBV5-6 and TRBJ2-7): DAGVTQSPTHLIKTRGQQVTLRCSPKSGHDTVSWYQQALGQGPQFIFQYYEEEERQRGNFPDRFSGHQFPNYSSELNVNALLLGDSALYLCASSFGNQLSSYEQYFGPGTRLTVT.

The V and J genes are TRBV19 and TRBJ1-2, with D possibly TRBD1 on 5 matching bases. The CDR3 is 12 residues long. The germline CDR1 and CDR2 sequences are LNHDA and SQIVND (reference sequence). Trimming removed 10 bases from V and 4 bases from J, with 13 bases in between. In DNA form, the CDR3 reads TGTGCCACCAAGGGGAGGTTCTATGGCTACACCTTC. Amino acid sequence: CATKGRFYGYTF.

CDR3 bases: TGTGCCAGCAGTCCATCCGGCTGGGAGGGCTACACCTTC. Translated, it gives CASSPSGWEGYTF. The V and J genes are TRBV6-5 and TRBJ1-2, with D hard to call. The ends were cut back, 5 bases at V and 8 bases at J, with 15 bases in the middle. This CDR3 has 13 residues. Per the germline V gene, CDR1 is MNHEY and CDR2 is SVGAGI.

The V and J genes are TRBV12-5 and TRBJ2-6; D not resolved. V lost 5 bases and J 0 bases, leaving 2 bases between the germline ends. Per the germline V gene, CDR1 is LGHNT and CDR2 is FRNRAP. The CDR3 sequence is 13 residues long. CDR3 residues: CASGLSGANVLTF. CDR3 coding DNA: TGTGCTAGTGGTCTCTCTGGGGCCAACGTCCTGACTTTC.

Note on this clone: Other DNA sequences from this sample encode an identical CDR3 as well. The genes are TRBV24-1 and TRBJ2-3; 8 bases match TRBD1. Germline V CDR1 and CDR2: KGHDR, SFDVKD. The ends lost 3 bases at V and 1 base at J; junction bases unmatched: 8. This CDR3 is built from 17 residues. In nucleotides, the CDR3 is TGTGCCACCAGTGATCCCACCGGACAGGGAGGCACAGATACGCAGTATTTT. It is translated as CATSDPTGQGGTDTQYF.

V and J are TRBV9 and TRBJ1-2; 10 nucleotides line up with TRBD1. Germline CDR1 SGDLS, CDR2 YYNGEE. The CDR3 spans 14 residues. V trimming: 4 bases; J trimming: 5 bases; junction bases outside the gene matches: 5. The CDR3 reads CASSSGTGVYGYTF. The CDR3 nucleotides are TGTGCCAGCAGCTCCGGGACAGGGGTTTATGGCTACACCTTC.

This chain uses TRBV4-2 with TRBJ2-5, with D possibly being TRBD2 (6 bases). CDR3 length: 13 amino acids. With 4 bases removed from V and 1 base from J, the gap between germline ends came to 7 bases. The V gene's germline CDR1 is LGHNA and CDR2 YNFKEQ. The CDR3 DNA is TGTGCCAGCAGCCGGGACTTCCAAGAGACCCAGTACTTC. Amino acids: CASSRDFQETQYF.

This chain uses TRBV6-5 with TRBJ2-1; 9 bases agree with TRBD2. The V gene end was trimmed by 6 bases and the J gene end by 2 bases; junction bases not matched to a gene: 5. The CDR3 extends over 15 amino acids. Per the germline V gene, CDR1 is MNHEY and CDR2 is SVGAGI. The CDR3 DNA reads TGTGCCAGCAGACCCGGCGGGGGGGCCTACAATGAGCAGTTCTTC. Its protein product is CASRPGGGAYNEQFF.

The J gene is TRBJ1-4, the V gene TRBV21-1; the table calls TRBD1, which could not be checked here. TRBV21-1 is reported as a pseudogene. CDR3 size: 13 residues. The CDR3 here is CAISDRVNEKLFF. For the CDR3, the DNA is TGTGCCATCTCCGACAGGGTTAATGAAAAACTGTTTTTT.

This clone occurred a few times. The chain employs TRBV28 and TRBJ1-2; a weak D match, TRBD1 (5 bases). Trimming took 6 bases from V and 5 from J, leaving 19 bases between them. The CDR3 loop spans 15 amino acids. The germline V gene encodes CDR1 MDHEN and CDR2 SYDVKM. CDR3 in amino acids: CASRTPKTTVYGYTF. The CDR3 bases are TGTGCCAGCAGAACTCCGAAGACGACAGTTTATGGCTACACCTTC.